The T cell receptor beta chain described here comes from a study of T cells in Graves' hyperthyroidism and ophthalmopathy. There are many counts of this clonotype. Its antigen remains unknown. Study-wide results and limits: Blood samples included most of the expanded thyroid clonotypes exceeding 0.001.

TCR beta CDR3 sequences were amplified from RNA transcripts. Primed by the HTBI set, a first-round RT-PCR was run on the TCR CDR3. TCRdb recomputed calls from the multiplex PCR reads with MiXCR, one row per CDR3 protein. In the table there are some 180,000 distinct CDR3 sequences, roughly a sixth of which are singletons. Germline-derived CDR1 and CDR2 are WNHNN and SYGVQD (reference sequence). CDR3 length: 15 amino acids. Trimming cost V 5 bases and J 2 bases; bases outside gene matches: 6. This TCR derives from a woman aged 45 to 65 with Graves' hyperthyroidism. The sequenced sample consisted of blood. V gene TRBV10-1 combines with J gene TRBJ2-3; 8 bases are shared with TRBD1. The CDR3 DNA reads TGCGCCAGCAGTCCTGACAGGGGACACACAGATACGCAGTATTTT. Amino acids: CASSPDRGHTDTQYF.